The 13 T cell receptor beta chains reported below all come from one sample, sequenced in a study of T cells in Graves' hyperthyroidism and ophthalmopathy. The investigators amplified TCR beta CDR3 regions from RNA transcripts. The HTBI primer set drove a first-round RT-PCR of the TCR CDR3. TCRdb fed the multiplex PCR reads into MiXCR, producing one record per CDR3 protein. The table shows fewer than 600,000 distinct CDR3 sequences, with under 15% occurring only once. Sequencing input: blood. The receptors stem from a woman under 30 with Graves' hyperthyroidism.

The chain combines TRBV9 with TRBJ1-3, with 8 bases that match TRBD1. The germline CDR1 and CDR2 sequences are SGDLS and YYNGEE. V dropped 7 bases and J dropped 2; count of bases not matched to a gene: 2. The CDR3 is made up of 13 amino acids. CDR3 nucleotides: TGTGCCAGCGACAGGGGAACTGGAAACACCATATATTTT. Protein sequence: CASDRGTGNTIYF.

This clonotype was counted ten times or more. The rearrangement links TRBV12-3 or TRBV12-4 to TRBJ2-1; D is unresolved. This CDR3 contains 14 residues. V lost 2 bases and J 3 bases, leaving 8 bases between the germline ends. DNA for the CDR3: TGTGCCAGCAGTTTACTTGACGGCTACAATGAGCAGTTCTTC. Translation gives CASSLLDGYNEQFF.

This clonotype was seen at least ten times. V and J are TRBV27 and TRBJ2-7; 10 bases align to TRBD2. The germline gives CDR1 MNHEY, CDR2 SMNVEV (reference sequence). The CDR3 loop spans 15 amino acids. V lost 6 bases to trimming and J lost 4 bases; unmatched junction nucleotides: 9. CDR3 loop: CASSQLAGVGYEQYV. The DNA for the CDR3 is TGTGCCAGCAGCCAGCTAGCGGGAGTAGGGTACGAGCAGTACGTC.

This clonotype has ten or more counts. The rearrangement joins TRBV30 to TRBJ1-5; tentatively, D is TRBD1 (6 bases). CDR3 length equals 15 residues. CDR1 is GTSNPN, CDR2 SVGIG, per germline (reference sequence). Trimming left V 3 bases short and J 6 bases short, with 18 bases between. The CDR3 sequence: CAWRRAGEGSQPQHF. The CDR3, as DNA: TGTGCCTGGAGGAGGGCAGGGGAAGGAAGTCAGCCCCAGCATTTT.

This chain uses TRBV9 with TRBJ2-7; 7 bases line up with TRBD1. Germline V gene lookup returns CDR1 SGDLS and CDR2 YYNGEE. This CDR3 region has 14 residues. V gave up 4 bases and J gave up 5 bases; unmatched junction bases: 9. CDR3 sequence: CASSSWDSGNEQYF. The CDR3 DNA reads as TGTGCCAGCAGCTCCTGGGACAGCGGAAACGAGCAGTACTTC.

This clonotype was counted ten times or more. The rearrangement joins TRBV12-3 or TRBV12-4 to TRBJ2-2, with TRBD2 matching 11 bases. The V gene end was trimmed by 7 bases and the J gene end by 7 bases; junction bases not matched to a gene: 5. This CDR3 comprises 14 residues. In DNA form, the CDR3 reads TGTGCCAGCACCTCGGGACTAGCGGTCGGGGAGCTGTTTTTT. This encodes CASTSGLAVGELFF.

This clonotype was picked up many times. CDR3: CASSTGTSSYEQYV. The DNA of the CDR3 is TGTGCCAGCTCAACCGGGACTAGCTCCTACGAGCAGTACGTC. The gene calls are TRBV18 and TRBJ2-7, with 8 bases matching TRBD2. V was pared by 5 bases and J by 0 bases, with 3 bases of the junction left unmatched. Germline-derived CDR1 and CDR2 are KGHSH and LQKENI. The CDR3 is made up of 14 amino acids.

This clonotype was seen repeatedly, ten times or more. The rearrangement uses TRBV20-1 and TRBJ2-1; D is perhaps TRBD1 or TRBD2 (5 bases each). The CDR3 covers 16 residues. Looked up from germline, CDR1 is DFQATT and CDR2 is SNEGSKA (reference sequence). V was clipped by 0 bases and J by 9 bases, with 21 bases between them. The CDR3 DNA is TGCAGTGCTAGAGATCATGGGACCAAGGGTGACACTGAGCAGTTCTTC. This encodes CSARDHGTKGDTEQFF.

V is TRBV4-1 and J is TRBJ1-1, with 7 nucleotides matching TRBD1. The CDR3 contains 16 residues. Germline lookup yields CDR1 MGHRA and CDR2 YSYEKL. V dropped 3 bases and J dropped 1; count of bases not matched to a gene: 8. CDR3 coding DNA: TGCGCCAGCAGCCAGCGACAGGGATATACGAACACTGAAGCTTTCTTT. Amino acid sequence: CASSQRQGYTNTEAFF.

J is TRBJ2-7 and V is TRBV7-3, with TRBD1 as a possible D gene (7 bases). V shed 6 bases and J shed 7 bases, with 25 bases lying between them. The CDR3 is 16 residues long. The germline V gene has CDR1 SGHTA and CDR2 FQGTGA. The CDR3 spells CASSQGGAPFLEEQYF. CDR3 DNA sequence: TGTGCCAGCAGTCAGGGGGGAGCGCCCTTCCTAGAAGAGCAGTACTTC.

The chain links TRBV5-1 to TRBJ2-5, with a possible D match to TRBD2 (6 bases). Trimming left V 4 bases short and J 1 base short, with 11 bases between. Germline CDR1 and CDR2: SGHRS and YFSETQ. CDR3 length: 14 amino acids. CDR3 sequence: CASSLSGPQETQYF. In DNA form, the CDR3 reads TGCGCCAGCAGCCTTAGCGGCCCCCAAGAGACCCAGTACTTC.

This chain uses TRBV6-2 or TRBV6-3 with TRBJ1-1, with TRBD1 matching over 10 bases. V shed 2 bases, J shed 3 bases, and the junction held 6 bases outside the gene matches. Germline V gene data show CDR1 as MNHEY and CDR2 as SVGEGT. The CDR3 has 16 amino acids. The CDR3 bases are TGTGCCAGCAGTTACGCGACAGGGGGCGGGTACACTGAAGCTTTCTTT. This codes for CASSYATGGGYTEAFF.

This clonotype came up many times. The CDR3 sequence is CASSLDSSGPYNEQFF. For the CDR3, the DNA is TGTGCCAGCAGCTTAGATTCGAGCGGCCCGTACAATGAGCAGTTCTTC. The genes are TRBV7-2 and TRBJ2-1; D possibly corresponds to TRBD2 (5 bases). From germline, CDR1 is SGHTA and CDR2 FQGNSA. CDR3 length: 16 amino acids. V shed 1 base and J shed 4 bases, with 14 bases lying between them.